The 21 T cell receptor beta chains listed next were all sequenced from one sample in a study of neurological immune-mediated disorders. TCRdb re-analysed the 5' RACE reads in MiXCR, keeping a single row per CDR3 protein. The table records 40,000 to 50,000 distinct CDR3 sequences, 2.5% of them present only once. The sequencing sample was made of PBMCs. The receptors were sampled from a man in his thirties or forties with multiple sclerosis.

On this clonotype itself: Compared with germline, one end of the junction differs, possibly owing to a read error. The rearrangement uses TRBV7-9 and TRBJ1-5; D is uncertain. This CDR3 comprises 13 residues. Germline-derived CDR1 and CDR2 are SEHNR and FQNEAQ (reference sequence). In DNA, the CDR3 is TGTGCCAGCAGCTCGGAAATCCGGAAGGGCCAGAATTTT. This sequence encodes CASSSEIRKGQNF.

This clonotype has at least ten counts. V and J are TRBV12-3 or TRBV12-4 and TRBJ1-1, with TRBD1 identical over 7 bases. The V and J ends lost 5 bases and 3 bases, in that order; junction bases with no gene match: 15. This CDR3 contains 17 residues. CDR3 bases: TGTGCCAGCAGTCATAGGGGGCTACTCTCTTCGGACACTGAAGCTTTCTTT. Its protein product is CASSHRGLLSSDTEAFF.

This clonotype was seen repeatedly, ten times or more. The chain carries TRBV25-1 and TRBJ2-7; 8 bases agree with TRBD1. Germline CDR1 reads MGHDK; CDR2 reads SYGVNS. This CDR3 has 14 amino acids. The V and J ends lost 5 bases and 7 bases, in that order; junction bases with no gene match: 10. CDR3 nucleotide sequence: TGTGCCAGCAGTACAGGGGGACGGTCGTTTGAGCAGTACTTC. This encodes CASSTGGRSFEQYF.

This clonotype was picked up many times. The V call is TRBV5-5, the J call TRBJ2-7, with 12 bases lining up with TRBD2. V lost 4 bases and J lost 3; bases outside the gene matches: 8. Germline V gene sequence: CDR1 SGHKS, CDR2 YYEKEE (reference sequence). The length of the CDR3 is 16 residues. CDR3 DNA sequence: TGTGCCAGCAGCCTTTCTAGCGGGGGGGCCATCTACGAGCAGTACTTC. This sequence encodes CASSLSSGGAIYEQYF.

This clonotype was seen many times. Here the CDR3 DNA reads TGTGCCAGCAGTTTAGCCGAGGGTACGCAGTATTTT. As protein: CASSLAEGTQYF. The rearrangement links TRBV28 to TRBJ2-3, with D possibly being TRBD2 (5 bases). Germline V gene data show CDR1 as MDHEN and CDR2 as SYDVKM. Trimming took off 2 bases at V and 8 bases at J, with 8 bases between the two ends. This CDR3 has 12 amino acids. Full variable domain (missing parts from reference TRBV28 and TRBJ2-3): DVKVTQSSRYLVKRTGEKVFLECVQDMDHENMFWYRQDPGLGLRLIYFSYDVKMKEKGDIPEGYSVSREKKERFSLILESASTNQTSMYLCASSLAEGTQYFGPGTRLTVL.

Ten or more counts support this clonotype. The chain recombines TRBV6-5 with TRBJ2-1; TRBD2 aligns across 10 bases. The CDR3 totals 17 residues. Germline CDR1 is MNHEY and CDR2 is SVGAGI. The junction had 13 bases not matched to a gene; V was cut back by 6 bases and J by 5 bases. CDR3 DNA: TGTGCCAGCAGCTACCGGCTTACTAGCGGGGCGGACAATGAGCAGTTCTTC. Its protein product is CASSYRLTSGADNEQFF.

The rearrangement uses TRBV20-1 and TRBJ2-7; TRBD2 matches at 8 bases. The trim removed 3 bases at V and 12 bases at J, leaving 13 bases unmatched. Germline assignment: CDR1 DFQATT and CDR2 SNEGSKA (reference sequence). The CDR3 sequence is 13 residues long. The CDR3 region is CSASGTSGRARYF. CDR3 in DNA: TGCAGTGCTAGCGGAACTAGCGGACGAGCGAGGTACTTC.

This clonotype was seen ten or more times. The chain carries TRBV5-1 and TRBJ2-1; D may be TRBD1 (6 bases). V dropped 0 bases and J dropped 0 bases, with 10 bases sitting between them. There are 16 residues in the CDR3. CDR1 is SGHRS and CDR2 is YFSETQ in the germline V gene. The CDR3 DNA reads TGCGCCAGCAGCTTGGCGACAGGATTCTCCTACAATGAGCAGTTCTTC. Amino acids: CASSLATGFSYNEQFF.

In its sample, this clonotype was seen many times. V usage is TRBV5-1 and J usage is TRBJ2-1, with TRBD2 identical over 7 bases. Trimming removed 0 bases from V and 4 bases from J; junction bases left unmatched: 7. Germline lookup yields CDR1 SGHRS and CDR2 YFSETQ. CDR3 length: 16 amino acids. In DNA form, the CDR3 reads TGCGCCAGCAGCTTGGGACTAGCCAGAAAATACAATGAGCAGTTCTTC. Residues: CASSLGLARKYNEQFF.

This clonotype was seen at least ten times. J is TRBJ2-3 and V is TRBV5-1; 8 positions match TRBD1. There are 14 residues in the CDR3. Unmatched junction bases numbered 6, after V lost 4 bases and J lost 5 bases. Germline V gene lookup returns CDR1 SGHRS and CDR2 YFSETQ. The CDR3, as DNA: TGCGCCAGCAGCACACAGGGGGTGGTAGATACGCAGTATTTT. Translated: CASSTQGVVDTQYF.

This clonotype appeared many times. The CDR3 region has the DNA TGTGCCAGCAGCTTCGGAGGGGAGGTCCGCGATGAGCAGTTCTTC. Protein product: CASSFGGEVRDEQFF. V and J are TRBV7-9 and TRBJ2-1; a weak D match, TRBD2 (6 bases). Trimming stripped 3 bases from V and 8 bases from J, with 17 bases between. The CDR3 totals 15 residues. Per the germline V gene, CDR1 is SEHNR and CDR2 is FQNEAQ (reference sequence).

This clonotype was recorded a few times. The chain combines TRBV27 with TRBJ1-5, with D possibly being TRBD1 (6 bases). CDR3 length: 16 residues. Looked up from germline, CDR1 is MNHEY and CDR2 is SMNVEV (reference sequence). The ends were cut back, 7 bases at V and 4 bases at J, with 20 bases in the middle. As DNA, the CDR3 is TGTGCCAGCACGGCCCGGGGCAGGGGATTAAATCAGCCCCAGCATTTT. It specifies CASTARGRGLNQPQHF.

In its sample, this clonotype was seen many times. The chain is built from TRBV5-1 and TRBJ2-2, with 7 bases lining up with TRBD1. The CDR3 contains 15 residues. Germline V gene lookup returns CDR1 SGHRS and CDR2 YFSETQ. V dropped 3 bases and J dropped 0; count of bases not matched to a gene: 2. The CDR3 spells CASSWGTANTGELFF. The CDR3 nucleotides are TGCGCCAGCAGCTGGGGGACAGCGAACACCGGGGAGCTGTTTTTT.

Ten or more counts support this clonotype. This chain uses TRBV20-1 with TRBJ2-7; no definite D call. Germline V gives CDR1 DFQATT, CDR2 SNEGSKA (reference sequence). The V end lost 2 bases, the J end lost 3 bases, and 11 bases lay between the germline ends. The CDR3 is 13 amino acids. The DNA for the CDR3 is TGCAGTGCTAGAAGGGCTGGATACTACGAGCAGTACTTC. This encodes CSARRAGYYEQYF.

This clonotype was detected many times. V and J are TRBV28 and TRBJ1-2, with D possibly matching TRBD1 (5 bases). Trimming left V 5 bases short and J 7 bases short, with 14 bases between. CDR1 and CDR2 (germline): MDHEN, SYDVKM. The CDR3 has 13 amino acids. The CDR3 loop reads CASSVTGLRGYTF. The CDR3 DNA follows: TGTGCCAGCAGTGTAACGGGGCTACGTGGCTACACCTTC.

The chain recombines TRBV29-1 with TRBJ1-1, with D unclear. CDR3 size: 11 residues. Trimming pared 7 bases from V and 4 bases from J, leaving 10 bases between. Germline V gene lookup returns CDR1 SQVTM and CDR2 ANQGSEA. The CDR3 coding sequence is TGCAGCGCCCGGAAGGTCACTGAAGCTTTCTTT. Translated, it gives CSARKVTEAFF.

This clonotype occurred many times. The chain recombines TRBV4-1 with TRBJ1-2; 7 nucleotides line up with TRBD1. The CDR3 extends over 14 amino acids. V gave up 3 bases and J gave up 8 bases; unmatched junction bases: 9. Germline V gene data show CDR1 as MGHRA and CDR2 as YSYEKL. In DNA form, the CDR3 reads TGCGCCAGCAGCCACCTGAGACAGGGACGAGGCTACACCTTC. Its translation: CASSHLRQGRGYTF.

This clonotype has at least ten counts. The chain has TRBV15 and TRBJ2-5; 9 bases are a match to TRBD2. CDR1 is LNHNV, CDR2 YYDKDF, per germline (reference sequence). The CDR3 loop spans 16 amino acids. The V segment lost 3 bases and the J segment 3 bases; nucleotides outside the gene matches: 8. Written as DNA, the CDR3 is TGTGCCACCAGCAGGGGAAAGACTAGCGGAGAAGAGACCCAGTACTTC. Translated: CATSRGKTSGEETQYF.

This clonotype appeared many times. The rearrangement links TRBV3-1 to TRBJ2-7, with 8 bases lining up with TRBD1. J lost 2 bases, V lost 4 bases, and 4 bases had no gene match. Germline CDR1 LGHDT, CDR2 YNNKEL (reference sequence). This CDR3 region has 14 residues. The CDR3 DNA reads TGTGCCAGCAGCCTCGACAGGGGCCCCTACGAGCAGTACTTC. Translating gives CASSLDRGPYEQYF.

This clonotype was counted ten times or more. The CDR3 here is CASSLLRETEAFF. The CDR3 bases are TGTGCCAGCAGCTTGCTCAGGGAAACTGAAGCTTTCTTT. The rearrangement uses TRBV5-5 and TRBJ1-1; D might be TRBD1 (5 bases). This CDR3 is built from 13 residues. With 1 base removed from V and 5 bases from J, the gap between germline ends came to 9 bases. Looked up from germline, CDR1 is SGHKS and CDR2 is YYEKEE (reference sequence).

The sample holds many counts of this clonotype. The chain uses TRBV6-6 and TRBJ2-1; D remains ambiguous. Germline CDR1 MNHNY, CDR2 SVGAGI (reference sequence). Trimming removed 6 bases from V and 5 bases from J, with 5 bases in between. The CDR3 contains 11 residues. CDR3 loop: CASSLNNEQFF. The DNA of the CDR3 is TGTGCCAGCAGCTTAAACAATGAGCAGTTCTTC.